The 5 T cell receptor beta chains reported below all come from one sample, sequenced in a study of T cells in Graves' hyperthyroidism and ophthalmopathy. Amplification of TCR beta CDR3 regions was performed using RNA transcripts as template. HTBI primers were the set used in a first-round RT-PCR of the TCR CDR3. TCRdb re-analysed the multiplex PCR reads in MiXCR, keeping a single row per CDR3 protein. The profile shows about 26,000 distinct CDR3 sequences, nearly 45% of them singletons. Sequencing used blood. These receptors came from a woman aged 30 to 39 with Graves' hyperthyroidism.

In this sample, this clonotype is medium-sized. The chain employs TRBV19 and TRBJ2-7, with TRBD1 identical over 8 bases. Looked up from germline, CDR1 is LNHDA and CDR2 is SQIVND (reference sequence). This CDR3 has 13 residues. Trimming took 6 bases from V and 0 from J; bases not matched to a gene: 1. The CDR3 coding sequence is TGTGCCAGTAGGGACAGGGCCTCCTACGAGCAGTACTTC. It specifies CASRDRASYEQYF.

This clonotype occurred many times. The chain joins TRBV5-8 to TRBJ2-1; D tentatively fits TRBD1 or TRBD2 (6 bases each). Germline CDR1 is SGHTS and CDR2 is YDEGEE. V lost 1 base to trimming and J lost 8 bases, with 16 bases between them. This CDR3 is built from 15 residues. The CDR3 is CASSLYGGASDEQFF. The CDR3 nucleotides are TGTGCCAGCAGCTTGTACGGGGGCGCGTCGGATGAGCAGTTCTTC.

The table lists this clonotype with many counts. CDR3 in amino acids: CASSEDRSMFF. The CDR3 DNA reads TGTGCCAGCTCCGAGGACAGGTCTATGTTTTTT. The gene calls are TRBV18 and TRBJ1-4, with 7 positions matching TRBD1. J lost 15 bases, V lost 6 bases, and 7 bases had no gene match. The CDR3 is 11 residues long. Germline V gives CDR1 KGHSH, CDR2 LQKENI.

This clonotype was detected ten times or more. The chain joins TRBV3-1 to TRBJ2-1; D gene uncertain. V was trimmed by 0 bases and J by 7 bases, leaving 13 bases between them. Germline V gene data show CDR1 as LGHDT and CDR2 as YNNKEL (reference sequence). The CDR3 runs to 15 residues. CDR3: CASSQDLFLGNEQFF. The CDR3 DNA follows: TGTGCCAGCAGCCAAGATCTATTTCTAGGAAATGAGCAGTTCTTC.

The count of this clonotype is one. The chain has TRBV29-1 and TRBJ2-7, with 7 bases lining up with TRBD1. The CDR3 totals 13 residues. CDR1 and CDR2 from the germline V gene are SQVTM and ANQGSEA. Germline trimming cut 8 bases from V and 2 bases from J; bases unmatched to any gene: 9. CDR3 sequence (DNA): TGCAGCTCACTCGGGCAGGGGGCCTACGAGCAGTACTTC. This gives the protein CSSLGQGAYEQYF.